The present T cell receptor (beta chain) was sequenced within a study of T cells after yellow fever vaccination. Study information: Preparation of the low-cell-number fractions used SMART-Seq v4 Ultra Low Input. Study observations and caveats: Most primary-vaccination clones recurred post-booster (roughly 96% CD4, roughly 87% CD8). Faster peaking, at day 5 versus 15, marked a secondary response that was weaker.

Germline CDR1 SQVTM, CDR2 ANQGSEA. This CDR3 has 11 residues. The V end was cut by 5 bases, the J end by 5 bases, with 10 bases between. Using its own MiXCR run on the 5' RACE reads, TCRdb lists one record per CDR3 protein. The table lists approximately 550,000 distinct CDR3 sequences, over 15% of them singletons. In its sample, this clonotype was seen a few times. Its antigen remains unidentified. The sequence derives from a man aged 25 to 45 who received the YFV17D yellow fever vaccine. The rearrangement uses TRBV29-1 and TRBJ2-7, with D uncertain. The material sequenced was PBMCs, taken 15 days after the yellow fever booster vaccination. CDR3 DNA: TGCAGCGTTAACGTTGCCAACGAGCAGTACTTC. It specifies CSVNVANEQYF.